The 19 T cell receptor beta chains below all came from one sample that was sequenced in a study of vaccination and CD4 T cells after COVID-19. Their recognized antigens are unknown. At the Johns Hopkins FTIC core, DNA taken from cultured CD4+ T cells was sequenced by way of the Oncomine TCR Beta short-read assay. TCRdb re-analysed the PCR reads in MiXCR, keeping a single row per CDR3 protein. The profile shows about 2,600 distinct CDR3 sequences, 35% to 50% of them singletons. Treatment noted: approximately 9-day PBMC culture with coronavirus spike peptide pools or control peptides (ViraFEST assay). Prior to the COVID-19 pandemic (2011-2018), the unexposed donor's CD4+ T cells were collected. Sequenced input: CD4+ T cells from blood, cultured in vitro. The source of these receptors is a human donor in good health.

Here the CDR3 DNA reads TGCGCCAGCAGCCAAGATCGGCTGGGGTTAGCTAACTATGGCTACACCTTC. It is translated as CASSQDRLGLANYGYTF. V is TRBV4-1 and J is TRBJ1-2; no definite D call. This CDR3 comprises 17 residues. Germline-derived CDR1 and CDR2 are MGHRA and YSYEKL. The V end was cut by 0 bases, the J end by 0 bases, with 14 bases between.

This clonotype was seen a handful of times. The chain uses TRBV2 and TRBJ1-2, with D maybe TRBD1 (5 bases). Between the trimmed V and J ends, which lost 3 bases and 6 bases, there was a span of 11 bases. Germline V gene sequence: CDR1 SNHLY, CDR2 FYNNEI. The CDR3 extends over 13 amino acids. The CDR3, as DNA: TGTGCCAGCAGTGATGACAGCAGTCATGGCTACACCTTC. Protein product: CASSDDSSHGYTF. The variable domain in full, completed from reference TRBV2 and TRBJ1-2, reads EPEVTQTPSHQVTQMGQEVILRCVPISNHLYFYWYRQILGQKVEFLVSFYNNEISEKSEIFDDQFSVERPDGSNFTLKIRSTKLEDSAMYFCASSDDSSHGYTFGSGTRLTVV.

This clonotype was seen more than once but under ten times. The chain recombines TRBV4-1 with TRBJ1-1; TRBD1 might be the D (6 bases). CDR1 and CDR2 (germline): MGHRA, YSYEKL. The CDR3 runs 17 residues. Trimming stripped 4 bases from V and 0 bases from J, with 18 bases between. Here the CDR3 reads CASSPRGRGGMNTEAFF. DNA of the CDR3: TGCGCCAGCAGCCCCCGGGGGAGGGGGGGTATGAACACTGAAGCTTTCTTT.

The rearrangement uses TRBV7-6 and TRBJ2-7; TRBD1 matches 8 bases. The CDR3 has 14 amino acids. Germline V CDR1 and CDR2: SGHVS, FNYEAQ. Losses at the gene ends were 1 base for V and 5 bases for J; bases not matched to a gene: 4. The CDR3 nucleotides read TGTGCCAGCAGCTTAGGGACAGGGACCCACGAGCAGTACTTC. Encoded protein: CASSLGTGTHEQYF. The whole variable domain, filled in from reference TRBV7-6 and TRBJ2-7, reads GAGVSQSPRYKVTKRGQDVALRCDPISGHVSLYWYRQALGQGPEFLTYFNYEAQQDKSGLPNDRFSAERPEGSISTLTIQRTEQRDSAMYRCASSLGTGTHEQYFGPGTRLTVT.

This chain joins TRBV19 and TRBJ2-7; D is unclear. The CDR3 has 11 residues. Germline CDR1 LNHDA, CDR2 SQIVND (reference sequence). V was pared by 8 bases and J by 2 bases, with 7 bases between. The CDR3, as DNA: TGTGCCAGTGCGTCGCCCTACGAGCAGTACTTC. Amino acid sequence: CASASPYEQYF. Complete variable domain (other parts from reference TRBV19 and TRBJ2-7): DGGITQSPKYLFRKEGQNVTLSCEQNLNHDAMYWYRQDPGQGLRLIYYSQIVNDFQKGDIAEGYSVSREKKESFPLTVTSAQKNPTAFYLCASASPYEQYFGPGTRLTVT.

This clonotype showed up just a few times. The rearrangement links TRBV20-1 to TRBJ1-5; 8 bases fit TRBD1. The CDR3 contains 13 residues. V lost 3 bases and J lost 5; bases outside the gene matches: 3. The germline V gene encodes CDR1 DFQATT and CDR2 SNEGSKA (reference sequence). The CDR3 reads CSASGQGHQPQHF. Here the CDR3 DNA reads TGCAGTGCTAGCGGACAGGGACATCAGCCCCAGCATTTT.

The sample holds a few counts of this clonotype. This chain joins TRBV24-1 and TRBJ2-1; D is perhaps TRBD1 or TRBD2 (6 bases each). The CDR3 runs to 15 residues. The V end was cut by 2 bases, the J end by 4 bases, with 11 bases between. The germline CDR1 and CDR2 sequences are KGHDR and SFDVKD. CDR3 protein: CATSDSGAVYNEQFF. As DNA, the CDR3 is TGTGCCACCAGTGATTCGGGGGCAGTGTACAATGAGCAGTTCTTC.

CDR3 in amino acids: CASSNRGRGLSDTQYF. CDR3 nucleotide sequence: TGTGCCAGCAGTAACAGGGGGCGCGGATTGTCAGATACGCAGTATTTT. The chain is built from TRBV6-1 and TRBJ2-3; 9 positions agree with TRBD1. Looked up from germline, CDR1 is MNHNS and CDR2 is SASEGT. V gave up 5 bases and J gave up 4 bases; unmatched junction bases: 10. The CDR3 consists of 16 residues.

This clonotype was counted once. The gene calls are TRBV5-1 and TRBJ2-5; D is undetermined. CDR3 length: 16 residues. Germline values: CDR1 SGHRS, CDR2 YFSETQ. Trimming stripped 0 bases from V and 1 base from J, with 13 bases between. This CDR3 is CASSLAPVGPQETQYF. In DNA, the CDR3 is TGCGCCAGCAGCTTGGCGCCGGTCGGGCCCCAAGAGACCCAGTACTTC.

This clonotype was detected a few times. J is TRBJ1-1 and V is TRBV20-1, with D tentatively TRBD1 (5 bases). The CDR3 loop spans 14 amino acids. Germline V gene sequence: CDR1 DFQATT, CDR2 SNEGSKA (reference sequence). Trimming pared 3 bases from V and 0 bases from J, leaving 11 bases between. CDR3 in DNA: TGCAGTGCTAGTTCTGGGACGATGAACACTGAAGCTTTCTTT. This sequence encodes CSASSGTMNTEAFF.

The V call is TRBV29-1, the J call TRBJ1-2; D is unresolved. The CDR3 runs to 12 residues. Germline V gene data show CDR1 as SQVTM and CDR2 as ANQGSEA. With 4 bases removed from V and 4 bases from J, the gap between germline ends came to 10 bases. This CDR3 is CSVGEGAYGYTF. CDR3 bases: TGCAGCGTTGGGGAGGGAGCCTATGGCTACACCTTC.

J is TRBJ2-7 and V is TRBV12-3 or TRBV12-4, with D tentatively TRBD1 (5 bases). Trimming stripped 4 bases from V and 0 bases from J, with 7 bases between. This CDR3 contains 13 residues. CDR3 DNA: TGTGCCAGCAGTTCGACAGTCTCCTACGAGCAGTACTTC. Protein sequence: CASSSTVSYEQYF.

There are a few counts of this clonotype. The chain links TRBV19 to TRBJ1-5; TRBD1 is a possible D gene (6 bases). V lost 5 bases to trimming and J lost 12 bases, with 17 bases between them. Germline V lookup: CDR1 LNHDA, CDR2 SQIVND (reference sequence). The CDR3 consists of 13 residues. The CDR3 DNA sequence: TGTGCCAGTAGTGGCCCAAAGGGGGGGATCCAGCATTTT. Protein product: CASSGPKGGIQHF.

This chain joins TRBV7-3 and TRBJ2-3; D is unresolved. The V and J ends lost 2 bases and 2 bases respectively, with 8 bases between them. The germline V gene has CDR1 SGHTA and CDR2 FQGTGA. The CDR3 is 14 amino acids. CDR3 sequence (DNA): TGTGCCAGCAGCTTACGGCGTAACACAGATACGCAGTATTTT. It encodes CASSLRRNTDTQYF.

The rearrangement links TRBV29-1 to TRBJ2-7; D is possibly TRBD1 or TRBD2 (5 bases each). V was cut by 6 bases and J by 4 bases, with 19 bases left in between. Looked up from germline, CDR1 is SQVTM and CDR2 is ANQGSEA. The CDR3 extends over 14 amino acids. CDR3: CSVARDANRYEQYF. In DNA, the CDR3 is TGCAGCGTCGCAAGGGACGCCAACAGGTACGAGCAGTACTTC.

This chain connects TRBV2 to TRBJ2-3, with 16 bases that match TRBD2. Unmatched junction bases numbered 8, after V lost 8 bases and J lost 6 bases. The V gene's germline CDR1 is SNHLY and CDR2 FYNNEI. This CDR3 has 16 amino acids. The CDR3, as DNA: TGTGCCAGCGGCCTGGGACTAGCGGGGGGGCCGGATACGCAGTATTTT. Translated: CASGLGLAGGPDTQYF. The whole variable domain, remainder taken from reference TRBV2 and TRBJ2-3, is EPEVTQTPSHQVTQMGQEVILRCVPISNHLYFYWYRQILGQKVEFLVSFYNNEISEKSEIFDDQFSVERPDGSNFTLKIRSTKLEDSAMYFCASGLGLAGGPDTQYFGPGTRLTVL.

The sample holds a few counts of this clonotype. The CDR3 region is CASSEARTRAFF. The CDR3 DNA reads TGTGCCAGCAGTGAGGCCAGAACAAGGGCTTTCTTT. V is TRBV6-1 and J is TRBJ1-1; D unresolved. V lost 3 bases, J lost 11 bases, and 13 bases lay in between. The length of the CDR3 is 12 residues. Germline V gene data show CDR1 as MNHNS and CDR2 as SASEGT.

This clonotype is labeled medium-sized. This chain links TRBV2 with TRBJ1-5; D uncertain. This CDR3 is built from 12 residues. Germline CDR1 is SNHLY and CDR2 is FYNNEI. V lost 6 bases and J 4 bases, leaving 7 bases between the germline ends. CDR3 nucleotide sequence: TGTGCCAGCAGGGACCCAAATCAGCCCCAGCATTTT. Translated, it gives CASRDPNQPQHF. The complete variable domain, with remaining parts taken from reference TRBV2 and TRBJ1-5, reads EPEVTQTPSHQVTQMGQEVILRCVPISNHLYFYWYRQILGQKVEFLVSFYNNEISEKSEIFDDQFSVERPDGSNFTLKIRSTKLEDSAMYFCASRDPNQPQHFGDGTRLSIL.

The V gene is TRBV20-1, the J gene TRBJ1-3; D is unresolved. The V gene lost 2 bases and the J gene lost 5 bases, with 10 bases spanning the gap. The germline CDR1 and CDR2 sequences are DFQATT and SNEGSKA (reference sequence). This CDR3 region has 13 residues. The CDR3 loop is CSARQVGRNTIYF. In DNA form, the CDR3 reads TGCAGTGCTAGACAGGTGGGGAGAAACACCATATATTTT.